Reported below is one T cell receptor (beta chain). No antigen is known for it. This sample was included in a study of graft-versus-host responses after intestinal transplantation. On the study more broadly: Recipients across the board were started on anti-thymocyte globulin induction, then kept on tacrolimus and steroids for roughly 3 years. Study findings and constraints: The authors found GvH clones in recipient marrow, some appearing first in ileum or blood.

The starting material, graft tissue, was processed to release intraepithelial and lamina propria lymphocytes. Profiled with immunoSEQ multiplex PCR; TCRdb holds only in-frame clones, not every one. Of around 18,000 clones listed, 82% are singletons. Germline assignment: CDR1 MRHNA and CDR2 SNTAGT. The CDR3 is 18 residues long. The ends were cut back, 2 bases at V and 4 bases at J, with 21 bases in the middle. The origin of this receptor is a human patient who received an intestinal transplant, so some T cells may come from the graft donor. The material was ileum tissue, obtained 17 days after transplant. J is TRBJ2-1 and V is TRBV6-4, with D possibly matching TRBD2 (5 bases). Written as DNA, the CDR3 is TGTGCCAGCAGTGACATCGGTCCGGGGAGTGGGGAATACAATGAGCAGTTCTTC. Protein: CASSDIGPGSGEYNEQFF.